A selection of T cell receptor beta chains follows, all from one sample in a study of blood T cell repertoires in COVID-19. Assay used: immunoSEQ multiplex PCR; TCRdb lists only in-frame clones, some missing. The repertoire holds approximately 130,000 clones, with roughly 79% as singletons. Input material: peripheral blood. The receptors shown here come from a human donor in a cohort sampled during active COVID-19. CDR3s include the opening cysteine and the closing phenylalanine or tryptophan. A D gene is named only where the DNA matches it firmly. Size is stated for part of the rows, as once, few or many counts, or as a class when the clone is expanded.

-	-	TRBV5-8	TRBJ1-3	TGTGCCAGCAGCCCAGGTTCCTCGCCTGGAAACACCATATATTTT	CASSPGSSPGNTIYF
TRBD1	-	TRBV5-1	TRBJ2-7	TGCGCCAGCAGCGACCGGGACAGGGCGTCCTACGAGCAGTACTTC	CASSDRDRASYEQYF
-	-	TRBV7-9	TRBJ2-3	TGTGCCACTACCCTCACAGATACGCAGTATTTT	CATTLTDTQYF
-	-	TRBV6-5	TRBJ2-5	TGTGCCAGCAGTTACTCAGGGGGGGGAGAGACCCAGTACTTC	CASSYSGGGETQYF
-	once	TRBV5-6	TRBJ2-7	TGTGCCAGCAGCACCCCTGGGACAAACCACAAGCAGTACTTC	CASSTPGTNHKQYF
TRBD2	few	TRBV5-1	TRBJ2-1	TGCGCCAGCAGCTTGGCGAGATTGGGACTAGACGGCAATGAGCAGTTCTTC	CASSLARLGLDGNEQFF
TRBD1	-	TRBV2	TRBJ1-2	TGTGCCAGCAGTGATGGGACAGGCAAGGAGGTTAACTATGGCTACACCTTC	CASSDGTGKEVNYGYTF
-	once	TRBV7-3	TRBJ1-2	TGTGCCAGCAGCCCCGGAGTCCGCCCCTACTATGGCTACACCTTC	CASSPGVRPYYGYTF
TRBD2	-	TRBV11-2	TRBJ2-1	TGTGCCAGCAGCTTATCCGGGACTAGCGGGGGCAATGAGCAGTTCTTC	CASSLSGTSGGNEQFF
TRBD1	once	TRBV28	TRBJ2-7	TGTGCCAGCACCAGTCAGGGGGTTTCATACGAGCAGTACTTC	CASTSQGVSYEQYF
-	-	TRBV10-3	TRBJ2-3	TGTGCCATCTCCCTGGGAAGGGGTGCAGATACGCAGTATTTT	CAISLGRGADTQYF
TRBD1	-	TRBV24-1	TRBJ2-7	TGTGCCACCAGTGATCCGACAGGGGGTCCCCAACACGAGCAGTACTTC	CATSDPTGGPQHEQYF
TRBD1	-	TRBV30	TRBJ2-3	TGTGCCTGGAGTGTGGGACAGGGGGAAACAGATACGCAGTATTTT	CAWSVGQGETDTQYF
TRBD1	-	TRBV6-5	TRBJ2-7	TGTGCCAGCAGTTACACAGGGGACGAGCAGTACTTC	CASSYTGDEQYF
-	-	TRBV4-1	TRBJ2-3	TGCGCCAGCAGCCAAGAATTCGACTTTCGCACAGATACGCAGTATTTT	CASSQEFDFRTDTQYF